This TCR beta chain was recovered during a study of human T cells and chemical hapten exposure. Overall study context: Diphenylcyclopropenone doses were given weekly to the scalps of patients across the approximately 25-week study. 0.01% DPC was applied to the upper back in patch tests, which were read at 6 days. TCR yields per sample varied, mainly owing to small pooled library volume differences.

The CDR3 runs 11 residues. With 7 bases removed from V and 7 bases from J, the gap between germline ends came to 7 bases. Germline CDR1 reads LNHDA; CDR2 reads SQIVND (reference sequence). MiXCR, run by TCRdb on the RACE reads, gives a single entry per CDR3 protein. The data contain tens of thousands of distinct CDR3 sequences, approximately 10% of them singletons. Time point meaning: patch test 1, 2 weeks after DPC sensitization. Indicated treatment: therapeutic diphenylcyclopropenone sensitization with weekly scalp DPC. Blood draws came before every patch-test application. The source material was whole blood, sampled in connection with sensitization to the hapten diphenylcyclopropenone (DPC). This rearrangement joins TRBV19 to TRBJ2-2; D uncertain. The source of this sequence is a woman in her forties or fifties with alopecia areata. Some clones in this sample may be carry-over from other donors' samples. Here the CDR3 reads CASKAIGELFF. The DNA of the CDR3 is TGTGCCAGTAAGGCCATCGGGGAGCTGTTTTTT.